This TCR beta chain was found in a study of molecular identifiers for immune sequencing clone quantification (dated by TCRdb to about 2018). A note on the overall study: For a replicate experiment, the RNA from either about 20,000 or 100,000 naive CD8 T cells was divided into five aliquots, and four of those aliquots went on to sequencing. This methods study benchmarked molecular-identifier clustering-based TCR repertoire sequencing (MIDCIRS) and TCR RNA copy counting, using CD8 T cells to do so. What the research found in general, with its limitations: Identical TCR molecules sharing a barcode could cause highly expanded clone sizes to be underestimated. Without barcode sub-clustering, chimeric consensus sequences inflated TCR diversity; chimeras reached as high as 47%. Even against a background of about a million naive CD8 T cells, spiked-in Jurkat TCR RNA amounting to a single cell's worth was reported to be detectable. In CMV-specific effector cells, clones with more than 20 RNA copies accounted for over 98% of molecules, whereas in naive cells such clones accounted for under 1%. The naive libraries included spiked-in Jurkat TCR RNA (roughly 9 copies' worth), and this RNA is not part of the donor repertoire. Modeling gave about 3.3 recovered TCR RNA copies per cell versus around 10 by digital PCR, implying 25% to 30% capture efficiency.

V loses 4 bases of germline sequence and J loses 2 bases, and the interval between the two ends is 7 bases. Sequences SGDLS (CDR1) and YYNGEE (CDR2) are obtained from the germline V gene. From the cysteine through the phenylalanine, the CDR3 covers 14 amino acids. This entry keeps only the CDR3 DNA: 42 bases, framed from base 1. This clonotype has at least ten counts. Its cognate antigen has yet to be identified. No base quality information exists; no much larger clone differs at one position. Libraries of naive CD8 T cells were built from anywhere between roughly 19,000 and 1,000,000 sorted cells, with 10%, 30% or 50% of the purified RNA used. Naive CD8 T cells were FACS-sorted as CD8+CD4-CCR7+CD45RA+ on a BD FACSAria II into RLT Plus buffer. Approximately nine TCR copies' worth of Jurkat RNA were spiked into roughly 19,000-1,000,000 naive CD8 T cell samples to test detection sensitivity. CD8 T cells were enriched with RosetteSep CD8+ T Cell Enrichment Cocktail and Ficoll-Paque, followed by ACK red cell lysis.

The library came from PCR. Sequencing instrument: NextSeq 500. Bulk TCR libraries were prepared as previously described, using TCR primers listed in Table S5. Total RNA was purified with the Qiagen AllPrep DNA/RNA kit. Before analysis, reads from multiple sequencing runs of the same library were pooled. The original methods were these. Reads were retained only if their TCR constant sequence matched exactly, and those retained reads were trimmed to 150 nt and grouped according to their 12-nt molecular barcodes. Reads within each barcode group were sub-clustered using a 15% Levenshtein threshold, and quality-weighted consensus sequences were constructed for each RNA molecule. Non-functional sequences were excluded, and lower-count sequences lying one edit away from another sequence were also excluded. Based on fitting two negative binomial distributions, any barcode sub-cluster with under 20% of the maximum read count was discarded. TCRdb took the public reads, trimmed them with fastp at Q25, ran MiXCR for clone calling and kept in-frame beta chains. Each CDR3 protein gets just one entry, which takes the most common genes and DNA from the rows behind it. TCRdb, rather than the study authors, made the V and J calls. Across this sample there are about half a million distinct CDR3 sequences, with under 30% seen only once. Approximately 0.8% of the sample goes to the ten largest clones.

The chain employs TRBV9 and TRBJ2-6; no confident D gene assignment can be made. Sequencing was done on a sample of naive CD8+ T cells from blood, with Jurkat cell RNA spiked in. Interpreted using the paper, the cell subset or site label stands for: FACS-sorted CD8+CD4-CCR7+CD45RA+ naive T cells. This TCR derives from a human donor in good health. Some libraries in this study had Jurkat cell RNA spiked in. Read as DNA, the sequence is TGTGCCAGCAGCACGAGTCCTGGGGCCAACGTCCTGACTTTC. This gives the protein CASSTSPGANVLTF.